One sample yielded the 8 T cell receptor beta chains listed below, sequenced in a study of shared clonotypes between healthy human individuals. Measured with immunoSEQ multiplex PCR; TCRdb has only the in-frame clones, and not every one. The table records 1.6 million or so clones, about 98.5% of them present only once. What was sequenced was naive CD4+ T cells sorted from blood. Subset specified: CD45RA+ positively selected. All receptors derive from a man aged 25 to 40 in good health.

This chain links TRBV1 with TRBJ2-5; the D segment call TRBD1 is taken from the table without a DNA check. TRBV1 is described as a pseudogene. This CDR3 region has 13 residues. The CDR3 coding sequence is TGCACCAGGGGGGACAGGGTAAAAGAGACCCAGTACTTC. Its protein product is CTRGDRVKETQYF.

The rearrangement links TRBV28 to TRBJ2-5; D might be TRBD1 (6 bases). Trimming took off 6 bases at V and 5 bases at J, with 13 bases between the two ends. The germline gives CDR1 MDHEN, CDR2 SYDVKM. This CDR3 has 13 residues. Here the CDR3 DNA reads TGTGCCAGCAGGTCAGGGGTGGGGGAGACCCAGTACTTC. Amino acids: CASRSGVGETQYF.

This chain uses TRBV7-8 with TRBJ2-6, with 8 bases lining up with TRBD1. The germline gives CDR1 SGHVS, CDR2 FQNEAQ. The CDR3 sequence is 17 residues long. The ends lost 4 bases at V and 0 bases at J; junction bases unmatched: 5. The DNA for the CDR3 is TGTGCCAGCAGCTCCGGGACAGGACGCTCTGGGGCCAACGTCCTGACTTTC. Its translation is CASSSGTGRSGANVLTF.

The sample holds a few counts of this clone. Different DNA sequences within this sample yield the same CDR3. The chain carries TRBV28 and TRBJ2-3; D not resolved. V gave up 4 bases and J gave up 2 bases, with 4 bases separating them. CDR1 and CDR2 from the germline V gene are MDHEN and SYDVKM. The CDR3 loop spans 12 amino acids. CDR3 nucleotide sequence: TGTGCCAGCAGTTCCGTCACAGATACGCAGTATTTT. This gives the protein CASSSVTDTQYF. Full variable domain (remainder filled in from reference TRBV28 and TRBJ2-3): DVKVTQSSRYLVKRTGEKVFLECVQDMDHENMFWYRQDPGLGLRLIYFSYDVKMKEKGDIPEGYSVSREKKERFSLILESASTNQTSMYLCASSSVTDTQYFGPGTRLTVL.

V and J are TRBV19 and TRBJ1-1, with D possibly being TRBD1 (5 bases). Trimming removed 3 bases at V and 11 bases at J, with 16 bases between. Per germline, CDR1 LNHDA and CDR2 SQIVND (reference sequence). The CDR3 has 13 amino acids. This CDR3 reads CASSIQRGSTAFF. CDR3 nucleotide sequence: TGTGCCAGTAGTATCCAGAGGGGTTCAACCGCTTTCTTT.

This chain links TRBV14 with TRBJ2-2, with D unclear. The V end lost 3 bases, the J end lost 0 bases, and 8 bases lay between the germline ends. This CDR3 has 15 residues. Germline CDR1 SGHDN, CDR2 FVKESK. CDR3 DNA: TGTGCCAGCAGCCACAAGGCCGCGAACACCGGGGAGCTGTTTTTT. Translated, it gives CASSHKAANTGELFF.

The chain carries TRBV2 and TRBJ2-7; D remains ambiguous. The CDR3 is 15 residues long. CDR1 is SNHLY, CDR2 FYNNEI, per germline. V was clipped by 2 bases and J by 0 bases, with 11 bases between them. In nucleotides, the CDR3 is TGTGCCAGCAGTGAACGCAGGTTTAGCTCCTACGAGCAGTACTTC. Translation: CASSERRFSSYEQYF. Full variable domain (rest looked up from reference TRBV2 and TRBJ2-7): EPEVTQTPSHQVTQMGQEVILRCVPISNHLYFYWYRQILGQKVEFLVSFYNNEISEKSEIFDDQFSVERPDGSNFTLKIRSTKLEDSAMYFCASSERRFSSYEQYFGPGTRLTVT.

This chain connects TRBV6-5 to TRBJ1-4, with D uncertain. CDR1 and CDR2 (germline): MNHEY, SVGAGI. The CDR3 is 15 residues long. V shed 2 bases and J shed 4 bases, with 11 bases lying between them. This chain's CDR3 is CASSYDNRDNEKLFF. The CDR3 DNA sequence: TGTGCCAGCAGTTACGATAACCGGGATAATGAAAAACTGTTTTTT.